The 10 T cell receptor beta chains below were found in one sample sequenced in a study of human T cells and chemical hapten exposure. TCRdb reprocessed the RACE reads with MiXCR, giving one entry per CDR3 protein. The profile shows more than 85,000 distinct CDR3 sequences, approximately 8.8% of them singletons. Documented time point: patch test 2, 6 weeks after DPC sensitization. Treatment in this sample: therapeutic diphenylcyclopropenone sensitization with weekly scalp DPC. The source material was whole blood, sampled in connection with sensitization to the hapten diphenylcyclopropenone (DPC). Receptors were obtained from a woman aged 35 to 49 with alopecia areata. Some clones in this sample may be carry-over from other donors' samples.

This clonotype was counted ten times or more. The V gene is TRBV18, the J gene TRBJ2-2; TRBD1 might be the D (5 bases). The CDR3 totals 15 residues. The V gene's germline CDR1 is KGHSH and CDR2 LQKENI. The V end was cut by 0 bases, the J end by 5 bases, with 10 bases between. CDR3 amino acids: CASSPPRTPTGELFF. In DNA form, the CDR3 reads TGTGCCAGCTCACCACCACGGACACCGACCGGGGAGCTGTTTTTT.

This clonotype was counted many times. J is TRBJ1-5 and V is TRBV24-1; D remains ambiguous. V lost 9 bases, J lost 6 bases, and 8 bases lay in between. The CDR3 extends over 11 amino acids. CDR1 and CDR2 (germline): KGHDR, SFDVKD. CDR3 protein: CATGKSQPQHF. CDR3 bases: TGTGCCACCGGAAAGTCTCAGCCCCAGCATTTT.

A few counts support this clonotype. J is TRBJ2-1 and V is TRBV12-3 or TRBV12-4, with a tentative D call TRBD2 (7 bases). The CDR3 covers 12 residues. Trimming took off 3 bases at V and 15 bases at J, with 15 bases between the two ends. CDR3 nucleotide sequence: TGTGCCAGCAGTTTCGGTATTGGGGGGGCGTTCTTC. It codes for CASSFGIGGAFF.

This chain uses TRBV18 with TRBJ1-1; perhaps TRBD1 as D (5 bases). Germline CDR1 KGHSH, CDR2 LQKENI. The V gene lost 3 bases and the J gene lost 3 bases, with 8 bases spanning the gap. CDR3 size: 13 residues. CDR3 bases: TGTGCCAGCTCACCCGGCAGGGACACTGAAGCTTTCTTT. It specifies CASSPGRDTEAFF.

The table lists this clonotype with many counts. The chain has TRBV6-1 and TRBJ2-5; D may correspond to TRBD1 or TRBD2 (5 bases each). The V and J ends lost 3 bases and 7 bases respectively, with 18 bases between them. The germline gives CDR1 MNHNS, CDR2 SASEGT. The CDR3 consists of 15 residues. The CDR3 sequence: CASSEPGTAFGTQYF. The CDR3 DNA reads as TGTGCCAGCAGTGAGCCCGGGACGGCGTTTGGGACCCAGTACTTC.

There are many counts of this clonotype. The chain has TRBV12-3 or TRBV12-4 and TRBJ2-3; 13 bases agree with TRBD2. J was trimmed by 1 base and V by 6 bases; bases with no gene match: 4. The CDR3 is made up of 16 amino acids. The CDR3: CASRTSGGAGTDTQYF. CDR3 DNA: TGTGCCAGCAGAACTAGCGGGGGGGCCGGCACAGATACGCAGTATTTT.

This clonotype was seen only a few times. This chain's CDR3 is CASSLRNRRNTEAFF. CDR3 coding DNA: TGTGCCAGCAGCTTGAGGAATAGGCGTAACACTGAAGCTTTCTTT. The rearrangement joins TRBV7-3 to TRBJ1-1; D gene uncertain. Germline CDR1 reads SGHTA; CDR2 reads FQGTGA. V was trimmed by 3 bases and J by 2 bases, leaving 13 bases between them. The CDR3 has 15 residues.

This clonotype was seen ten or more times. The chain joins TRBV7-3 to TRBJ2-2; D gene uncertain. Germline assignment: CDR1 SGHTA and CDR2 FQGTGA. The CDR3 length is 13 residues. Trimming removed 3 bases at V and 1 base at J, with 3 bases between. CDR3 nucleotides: TGTGCCAGCAGCTTCGTGAACACCGGGGAGCTGTTTTTT. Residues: CASSFVNTGELFF. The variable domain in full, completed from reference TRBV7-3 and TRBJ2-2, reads GAGVSQTPSNKVTEKGKYVELRCDPISGHTALYWYRQSLGQGPEFLIYFQGTGAADDSGLPNDRFFAVRPEGSVSTLKIQRTERGDSAVYLCASSFVNTGELFFGEGSRLTVL.

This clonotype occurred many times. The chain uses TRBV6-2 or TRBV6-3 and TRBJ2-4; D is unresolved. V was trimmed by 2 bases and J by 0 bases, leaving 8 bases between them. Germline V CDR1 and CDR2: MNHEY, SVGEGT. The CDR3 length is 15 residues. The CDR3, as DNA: TGTGCCAGCAGTTACAGGGCTCTAGCCAAAAACATTCAGTACTTC. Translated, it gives CASSYRALAKNIQYF.

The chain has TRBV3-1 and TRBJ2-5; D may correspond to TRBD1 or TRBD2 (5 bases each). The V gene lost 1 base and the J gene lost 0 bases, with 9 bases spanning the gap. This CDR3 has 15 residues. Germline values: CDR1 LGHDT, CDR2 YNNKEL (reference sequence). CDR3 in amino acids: CASSQAGQNQETQYF. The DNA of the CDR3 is TGTGCCAGCAGCCAAGCGGGGCAGAACCAAGAGACCCAGTACTTC.